The clone carrying this TCR beta chain was counted at least ten times. The authors ran a second PCR of roughly 7 to 11 cycles using a sample-barcoded 5' primer and a J-beta primer mix. Each cDNA molecule received a tag from a template-switch adaptor that had 12 random nucleotides. TCRdb redid the calling of the 5' RACE reads with MiXCR, one entry per CDR3 protein. The profile shows hundreds of thousands of distinct CDR3 sequences, about a third of them singletons. This sample was included in a study of blood T cells in healthy people across ages. The donors, healthy Caucasians from Russia, were aged roughly 6 to 90. Sequenced input: blood. This TCR was sampled from a woman over 75 in good health.

CDR3 coding DNA: TGCAGTCCACAGGGTTCTAACTATGGCTACACCTTC. As protein: CSPQGSNYGYTF. The chain has TRBV20-1 and TRBJ1-2, with D possibly matching TRBD1 (6 bases). V lost 8 bases and J 0 bases, leaving 10 bases between the germline ends. CDR1 and CDR2 (germline): DFQATT, SNEGSKA (reference sequence). This CDR3 is built from 12 residues.